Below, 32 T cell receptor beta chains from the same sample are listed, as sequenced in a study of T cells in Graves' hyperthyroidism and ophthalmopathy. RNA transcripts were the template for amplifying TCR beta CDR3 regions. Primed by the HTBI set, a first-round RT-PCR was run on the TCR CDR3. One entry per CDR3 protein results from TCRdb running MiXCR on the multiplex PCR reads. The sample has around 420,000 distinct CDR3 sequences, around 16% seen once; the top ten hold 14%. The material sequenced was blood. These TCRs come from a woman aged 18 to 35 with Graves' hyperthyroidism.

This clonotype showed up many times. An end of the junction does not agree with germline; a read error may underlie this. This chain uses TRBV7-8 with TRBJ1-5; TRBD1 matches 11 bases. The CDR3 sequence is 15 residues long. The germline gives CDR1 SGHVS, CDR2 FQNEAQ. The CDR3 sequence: CASSLGTGGKQPQHF. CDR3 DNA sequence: TGTGCCAGCAGCTTAGGGACAGGGGGCAAACAGCCCCAGCATTTT.

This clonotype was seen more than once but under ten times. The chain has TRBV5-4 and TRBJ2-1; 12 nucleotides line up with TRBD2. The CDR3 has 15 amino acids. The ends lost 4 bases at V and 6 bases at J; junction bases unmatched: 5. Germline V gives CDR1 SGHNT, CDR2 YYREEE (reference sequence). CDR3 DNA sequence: TGTGCCAGCAGCAAGACTAGCGGGAGATCCAATGAGCAGTTCTTC. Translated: CASSKTSGRSNEQFF.

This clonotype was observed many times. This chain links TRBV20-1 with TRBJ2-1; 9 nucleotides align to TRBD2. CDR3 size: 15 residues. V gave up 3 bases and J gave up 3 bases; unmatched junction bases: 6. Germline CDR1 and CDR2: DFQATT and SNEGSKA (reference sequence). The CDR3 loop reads CSASRSGGFYNEQFF. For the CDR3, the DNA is TGCAGTGCTAGTAGAAGCGGGGGGTTCTACAATGAGCAGTTCTTC.

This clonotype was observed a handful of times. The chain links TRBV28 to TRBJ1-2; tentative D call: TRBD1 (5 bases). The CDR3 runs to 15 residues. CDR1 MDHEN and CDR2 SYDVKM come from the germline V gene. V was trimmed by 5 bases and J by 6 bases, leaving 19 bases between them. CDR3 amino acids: CASSHAGAGGDGYTF. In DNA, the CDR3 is TGTGCCAGCAGTCACGCTGGGGCAGGAGGGGATGGCTACACCTTC.

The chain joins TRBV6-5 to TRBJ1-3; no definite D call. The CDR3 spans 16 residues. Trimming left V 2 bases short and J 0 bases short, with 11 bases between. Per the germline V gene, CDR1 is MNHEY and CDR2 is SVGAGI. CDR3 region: CASSYGSGVSGNTIYF. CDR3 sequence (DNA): TGTGCCAGCAGTTACGGGAGTGGGGTCTCTGGAAACACCATATATTTT.

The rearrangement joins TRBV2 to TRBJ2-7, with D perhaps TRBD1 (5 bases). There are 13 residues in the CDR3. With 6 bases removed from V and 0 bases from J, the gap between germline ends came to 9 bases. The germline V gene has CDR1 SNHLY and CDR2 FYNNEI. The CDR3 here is CASRLTVSYEQYF. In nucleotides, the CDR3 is TGTGCCAGCAGGCTGACAGTCTCCTACGAGCAGTACTTC.

The CDR3: CASSYRTGASYGYTF. The CDR3 DNA is TGTGCCAGCAGTTACCGGACAGGAGCGAGCTATGGCTACACCTTC. This sequence joins TRBV27 and TRBJ1-2; 7 bases line up with TRBD1. Trimming removed 4 bases from V and 4 bases from J; junction bases left unmatched: 9. Germline values: CDR1 MNHEY, CDR2 SMNVEV (reference sequence). This CDR3 is built from 15 residues.

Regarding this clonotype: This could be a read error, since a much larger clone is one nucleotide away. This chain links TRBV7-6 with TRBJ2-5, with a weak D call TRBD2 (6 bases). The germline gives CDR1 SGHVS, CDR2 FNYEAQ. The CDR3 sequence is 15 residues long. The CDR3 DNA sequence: TGTGTCAGCAGCCCTAATGGGCGGGGCCAAGAGACCCAGTACTTC. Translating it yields CVSSPNGRGQETQYF.

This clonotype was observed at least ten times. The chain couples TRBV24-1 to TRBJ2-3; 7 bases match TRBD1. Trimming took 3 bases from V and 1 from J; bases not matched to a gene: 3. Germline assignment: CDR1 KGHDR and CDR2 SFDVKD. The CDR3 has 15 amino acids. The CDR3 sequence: CATSDRGQRTDTQYF. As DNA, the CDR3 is TGTGCCACCAGTGATAGGGGACAGCGCACAGATACGCAGTATTTT.

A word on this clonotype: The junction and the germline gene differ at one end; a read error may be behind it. The CDR3 is CASSWTRGLTEAFF. The CDR3 region has the DNA TGCGCCAGCAGCTGGACAAGGGGATTGACTGAAGCTTTCTTT. The chain has TRBV11-1 and TRBJ1-1; D might be TRBD1 (5 bases). This CDR3 comprises 14 residues. Germline CDR1 reads SGHAT; CDR2 reads FQDESV (reference sequence).

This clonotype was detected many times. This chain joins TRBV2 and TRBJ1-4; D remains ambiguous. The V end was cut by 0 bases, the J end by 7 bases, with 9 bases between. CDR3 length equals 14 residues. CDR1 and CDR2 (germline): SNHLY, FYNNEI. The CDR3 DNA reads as TGTGCCAGCAGTGAAGCGCTTCTGTTTGAAAAACTGTTTTTT. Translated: CASSEALLFEKLFF.

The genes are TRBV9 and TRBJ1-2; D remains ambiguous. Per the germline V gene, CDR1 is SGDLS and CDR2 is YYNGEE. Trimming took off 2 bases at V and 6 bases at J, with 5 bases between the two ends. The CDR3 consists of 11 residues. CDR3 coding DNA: TGTGCCAGCAGCGTCGGAAATGGCTACACCTTC. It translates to CASSVGNGYTF.

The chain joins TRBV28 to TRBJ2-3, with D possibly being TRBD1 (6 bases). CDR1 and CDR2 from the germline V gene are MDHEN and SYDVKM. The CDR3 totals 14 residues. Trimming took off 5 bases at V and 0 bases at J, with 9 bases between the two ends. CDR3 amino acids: CASSAGQSTDTQYF. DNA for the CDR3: TGTGCCAGCAGTGCCGGACAGAGCACAGATACGCAGTATTTT.

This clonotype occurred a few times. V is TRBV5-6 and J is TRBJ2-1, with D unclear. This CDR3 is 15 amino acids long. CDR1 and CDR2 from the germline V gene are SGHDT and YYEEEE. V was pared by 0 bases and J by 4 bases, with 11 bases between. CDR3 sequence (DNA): TGTGCCAGCAGCTTGGACGGGTATAGGTACAATGAGCAGTTCTTC. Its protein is CASSLDGYRYNEQFF.

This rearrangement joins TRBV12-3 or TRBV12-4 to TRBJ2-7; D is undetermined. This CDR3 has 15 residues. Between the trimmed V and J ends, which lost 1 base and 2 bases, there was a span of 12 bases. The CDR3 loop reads CASSLDGRSAYEQYF. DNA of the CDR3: TGTGCCAGCAGTTTAGACGGCAGGTCAGCCTACGAGCAGTACTTC.

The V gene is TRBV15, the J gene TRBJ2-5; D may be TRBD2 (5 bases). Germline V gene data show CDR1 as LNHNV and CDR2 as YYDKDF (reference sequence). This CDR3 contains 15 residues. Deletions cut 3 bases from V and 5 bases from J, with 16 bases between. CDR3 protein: CATSSGLWALETQYF. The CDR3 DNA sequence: TGTGCCACCAGCAGCGGACTTTGGGCCTTGGAGACCCAGTACTTC.

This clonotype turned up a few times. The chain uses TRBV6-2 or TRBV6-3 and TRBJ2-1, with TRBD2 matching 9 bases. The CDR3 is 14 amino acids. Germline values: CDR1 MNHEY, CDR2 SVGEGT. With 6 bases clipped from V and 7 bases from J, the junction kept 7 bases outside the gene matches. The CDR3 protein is CASRGGGATNEQFF. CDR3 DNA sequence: TGTGCCAGCAGAGGCGGGGGGGCGACTAATGAGCAGTTCTTC.

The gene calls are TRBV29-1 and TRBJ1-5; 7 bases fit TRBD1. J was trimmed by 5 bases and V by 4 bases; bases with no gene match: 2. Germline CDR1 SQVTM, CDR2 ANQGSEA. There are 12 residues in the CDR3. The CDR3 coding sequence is TGCAGCGTTGGACAGGGAGATCAGCCCCAGCATTTT. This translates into CSVGQGDQPQHF. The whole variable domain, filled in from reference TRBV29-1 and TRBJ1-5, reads SAVISQKPSRDICQRGTSLTIQCQVDSQVTMMFWYRQQPGQSLTLIATANQGSEATYESGFVIDKFPISRPNLTFSTLTVSNMSPEDSSIYLCSVGQGDQPQHFGDGTRLSIL.

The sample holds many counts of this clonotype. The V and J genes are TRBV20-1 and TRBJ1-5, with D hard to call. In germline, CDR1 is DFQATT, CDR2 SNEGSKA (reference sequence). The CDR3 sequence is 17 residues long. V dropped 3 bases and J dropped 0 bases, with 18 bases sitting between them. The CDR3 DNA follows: TGCAGTGCTAGTACCGGGTATCCGATTTATAGCAATCAGCCCCAGCATTTT. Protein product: CSASTGYPIYSNQPQHF.

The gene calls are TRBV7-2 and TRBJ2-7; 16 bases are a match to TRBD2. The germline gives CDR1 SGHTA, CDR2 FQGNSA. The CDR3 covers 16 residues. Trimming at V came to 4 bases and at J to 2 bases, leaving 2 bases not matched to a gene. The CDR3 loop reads CASSSGTSGGAYEQYF. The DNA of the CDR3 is TGTGCCAGCAGCTCCGGGACTAGCGGGGGGGCCTACGAGCAGTACTTC.

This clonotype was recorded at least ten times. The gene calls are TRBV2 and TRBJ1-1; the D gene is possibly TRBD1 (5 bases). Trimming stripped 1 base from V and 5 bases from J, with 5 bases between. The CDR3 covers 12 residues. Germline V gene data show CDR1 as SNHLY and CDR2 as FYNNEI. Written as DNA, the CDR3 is TGTGCCAGCAGTGAAGGGGGGACTGAAGCTTTCTTT. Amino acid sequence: CASSEGGTEAFF.

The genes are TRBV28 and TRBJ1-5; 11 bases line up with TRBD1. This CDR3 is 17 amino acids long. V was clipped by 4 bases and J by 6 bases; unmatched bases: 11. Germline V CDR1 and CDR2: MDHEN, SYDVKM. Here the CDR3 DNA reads TGTGCCAGCAGTTCGGACAGGGGGCGCCTGGATCGTCAGCCCCAGCATTTT. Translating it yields CASSSDRGRLDRQPQHF.

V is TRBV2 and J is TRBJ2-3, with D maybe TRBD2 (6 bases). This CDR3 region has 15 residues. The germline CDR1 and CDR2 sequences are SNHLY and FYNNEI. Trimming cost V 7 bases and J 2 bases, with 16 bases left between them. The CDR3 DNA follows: TGTGCCAGCAATTGGGCGGGACCAACCACAGATACGCAGTATTTT. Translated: CASNWAGPTTDTQYF.

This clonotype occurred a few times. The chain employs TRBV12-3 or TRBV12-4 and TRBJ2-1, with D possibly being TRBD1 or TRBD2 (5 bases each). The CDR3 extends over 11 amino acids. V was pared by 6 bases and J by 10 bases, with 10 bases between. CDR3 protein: CASSYRGEQFF. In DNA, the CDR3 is TGTGCCAGCAGCTATCGGGGCGAGCAGTTCTTC.

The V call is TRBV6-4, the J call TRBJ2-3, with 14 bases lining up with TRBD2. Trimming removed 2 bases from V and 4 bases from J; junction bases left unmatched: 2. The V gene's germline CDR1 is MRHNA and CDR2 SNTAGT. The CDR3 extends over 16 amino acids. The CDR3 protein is CASSDGTSGGADTQYF. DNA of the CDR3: TGTGCCAGCAGTGACGGGACTAGCGGGGGAGCAGATACGCAGTATTTT.

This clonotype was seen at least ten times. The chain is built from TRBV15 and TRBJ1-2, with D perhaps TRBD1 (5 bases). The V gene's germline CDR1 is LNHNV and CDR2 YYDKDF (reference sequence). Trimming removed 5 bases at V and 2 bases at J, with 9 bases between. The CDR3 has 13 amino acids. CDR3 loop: CATSLRQNYGYTF. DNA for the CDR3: TGTGCCACCAGCCTACGACAGAACTATGGCTACACCTTC.

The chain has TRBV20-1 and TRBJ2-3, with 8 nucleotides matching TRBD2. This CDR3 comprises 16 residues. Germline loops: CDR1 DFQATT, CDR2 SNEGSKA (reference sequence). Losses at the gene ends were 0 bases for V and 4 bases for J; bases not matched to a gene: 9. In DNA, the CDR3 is TGCAGTGCTAGAGAACCGGGACTAGAACGACCAGATACGCAGTATTTT. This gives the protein CSAREPGLERPDTQYF.

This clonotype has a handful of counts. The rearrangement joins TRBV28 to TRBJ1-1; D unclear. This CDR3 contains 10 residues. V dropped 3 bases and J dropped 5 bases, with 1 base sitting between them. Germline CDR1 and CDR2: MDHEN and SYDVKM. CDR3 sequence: CASSFTEAFF. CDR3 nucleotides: TGTGCCAGCAGTTTTACTGAAGCTTTCTTT. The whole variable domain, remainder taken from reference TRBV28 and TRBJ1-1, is DVKVTQSSRYLVKRTGEKVFLECVQDMDHENMFWYRQDPGLGLRLIYFSYDVKMKEKGDIPEGYSVSREKKERFSLILESASTNQTSMYLCASSFTEAFFGQGTRLTVV.

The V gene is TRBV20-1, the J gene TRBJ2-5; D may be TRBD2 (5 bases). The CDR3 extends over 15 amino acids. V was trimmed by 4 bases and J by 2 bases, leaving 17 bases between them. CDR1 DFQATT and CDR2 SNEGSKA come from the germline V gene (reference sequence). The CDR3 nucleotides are TGCAGTGCTAAACCCAGGAGCGGCCCACAAGAGACCCAGTACTTC. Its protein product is CSAKPRSGPQETQYF.

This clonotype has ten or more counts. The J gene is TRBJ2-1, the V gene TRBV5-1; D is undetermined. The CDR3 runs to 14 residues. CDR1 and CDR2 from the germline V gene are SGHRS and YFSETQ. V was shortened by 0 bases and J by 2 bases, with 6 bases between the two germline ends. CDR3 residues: CASSLVATYNEQFF. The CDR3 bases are TGCGCCAGCAGCTTGGTGGCGACCTACAATGAGCAGTTCTTC.

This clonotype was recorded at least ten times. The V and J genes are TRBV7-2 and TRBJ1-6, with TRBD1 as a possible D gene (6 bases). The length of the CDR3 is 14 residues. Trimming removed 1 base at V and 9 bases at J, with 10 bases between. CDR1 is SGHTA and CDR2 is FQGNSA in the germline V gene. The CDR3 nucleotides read TGTGCCAGCAGCTTAGTCCAGGGGCGTTCACCCCTCCACTTT. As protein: CASSLVQGRSPLHF.

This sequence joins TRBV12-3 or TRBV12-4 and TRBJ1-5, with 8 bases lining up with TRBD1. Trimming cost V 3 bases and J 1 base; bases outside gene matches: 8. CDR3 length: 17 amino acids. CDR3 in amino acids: CASSLGQGAGSNQPQHF. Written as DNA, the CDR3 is TGTGCCAGCAGTTTGGGCCAGGGGGCCGGGAGCAATCAGCCCCAGCATTTT.